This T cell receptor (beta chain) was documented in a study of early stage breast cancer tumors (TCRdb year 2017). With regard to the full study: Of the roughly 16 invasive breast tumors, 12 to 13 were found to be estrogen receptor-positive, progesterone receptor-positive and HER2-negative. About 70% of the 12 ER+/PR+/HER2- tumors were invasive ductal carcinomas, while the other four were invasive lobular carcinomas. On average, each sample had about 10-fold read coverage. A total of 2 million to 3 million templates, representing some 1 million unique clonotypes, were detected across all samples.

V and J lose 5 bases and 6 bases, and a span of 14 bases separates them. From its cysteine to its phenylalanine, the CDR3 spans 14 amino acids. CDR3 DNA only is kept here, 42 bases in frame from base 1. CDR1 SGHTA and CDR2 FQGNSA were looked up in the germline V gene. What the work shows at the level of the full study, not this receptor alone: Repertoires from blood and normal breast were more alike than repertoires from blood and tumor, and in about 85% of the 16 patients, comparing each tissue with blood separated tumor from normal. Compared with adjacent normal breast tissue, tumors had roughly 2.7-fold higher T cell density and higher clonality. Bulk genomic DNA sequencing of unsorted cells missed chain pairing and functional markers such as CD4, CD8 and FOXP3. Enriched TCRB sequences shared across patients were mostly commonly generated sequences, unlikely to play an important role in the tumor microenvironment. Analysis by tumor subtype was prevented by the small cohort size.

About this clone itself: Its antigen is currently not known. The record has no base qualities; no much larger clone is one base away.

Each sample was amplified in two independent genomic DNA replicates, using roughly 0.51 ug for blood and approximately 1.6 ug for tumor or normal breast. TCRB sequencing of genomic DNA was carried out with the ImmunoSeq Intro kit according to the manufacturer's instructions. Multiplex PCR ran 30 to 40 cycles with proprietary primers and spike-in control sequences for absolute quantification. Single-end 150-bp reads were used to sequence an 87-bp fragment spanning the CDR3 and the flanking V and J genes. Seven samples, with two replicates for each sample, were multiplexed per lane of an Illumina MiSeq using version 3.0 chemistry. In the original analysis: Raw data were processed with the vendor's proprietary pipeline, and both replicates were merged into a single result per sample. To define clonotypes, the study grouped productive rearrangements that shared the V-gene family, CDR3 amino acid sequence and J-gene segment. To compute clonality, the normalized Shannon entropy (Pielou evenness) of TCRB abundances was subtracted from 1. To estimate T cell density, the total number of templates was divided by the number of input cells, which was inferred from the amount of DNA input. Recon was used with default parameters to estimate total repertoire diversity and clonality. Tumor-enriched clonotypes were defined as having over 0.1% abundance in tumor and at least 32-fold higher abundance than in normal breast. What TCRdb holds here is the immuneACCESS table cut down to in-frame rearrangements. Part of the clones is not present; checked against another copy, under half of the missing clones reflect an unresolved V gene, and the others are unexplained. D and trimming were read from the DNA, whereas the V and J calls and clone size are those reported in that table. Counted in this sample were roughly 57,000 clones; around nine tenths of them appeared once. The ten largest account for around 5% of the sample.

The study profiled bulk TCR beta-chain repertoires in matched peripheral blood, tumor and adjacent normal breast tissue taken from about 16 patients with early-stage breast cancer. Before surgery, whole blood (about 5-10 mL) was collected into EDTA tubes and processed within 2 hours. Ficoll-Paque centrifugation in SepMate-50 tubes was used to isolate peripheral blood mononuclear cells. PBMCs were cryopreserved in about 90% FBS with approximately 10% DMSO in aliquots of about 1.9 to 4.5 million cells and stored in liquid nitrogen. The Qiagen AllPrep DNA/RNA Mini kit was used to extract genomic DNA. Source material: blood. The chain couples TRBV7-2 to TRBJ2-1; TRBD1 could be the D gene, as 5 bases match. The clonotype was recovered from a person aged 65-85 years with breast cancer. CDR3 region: CASSENAGSNEQFF. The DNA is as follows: TGTGCCAGCAGCGAAAACGCAGGGTCCAATGAGCAGTTCTTC.